This entry features one TCR beta chain sequence. Antigen unknown. The sample is drawn from a study of CD8 T cell repertoires and HIV-1 epitope variants. Study information: Separate wells received one of Twenty-five Gag or Nef variant peptides. Controls included no peptide, Ebola AY9 epitope, and a CMV, EBV, flu pool. Tested: three Gag epitope families, Nef HW9 and YT9.

Sequencing used immunoSEQ multiplex PCR; TCRdb keeps in-frame clones, though not all of them. The repertoire has 95,000 or so clones, almost 75% of them found once; the top ten carry approximately 24%. Findings and caveats of the study: Of roughly ten antigen-specific beta clonotypes, 6 or 7 appeared to cross-react with escape variants.

Germline lookup yields CDR1 MDHEN and CDR2 SYDVKM. The J segment lost 5 bases and the V segment lost 5 bases, leaving 7 bases of the junction unmatched. The CDR3 sequence is 16 residues long. The chain links TRBV28 to TRBJ2-3, with 13 nucleotides matching TRBD2. Sequenced sample: uncultured baseline CD8+ T cells from peripheral blood mononuclear cells (PBMCs). The TCR comes from a male donor with HIV. CDR3 nucleotides: TGTGCCAGCAGTCCGAGGACTAGCGGGAGTATAGATACGCAGTATTTT. Residues: CASSPRTSGSIDTQYF. Looking up the rest from reference TRBV28 and TRBJ2-3 gives the full variable domain: DVKVTQSSRYLVKRTGEKVFLECVQDMDHENMFWYRQDPGLGLRLIYFSYDVKMKEKGDIPEGYSVSREKKERFSLILESASTNQTSMYLCASSPRTSGSIDTQYFGPGTRLTVL.